This T cell receptor beta chain was obtained from a study of CD8+ T cells in alopecia areata. RNA extraction and reverse transcription yielded cDNA as sequencing template. TCRdb keeps only in-frame clones here, not all; method: immunoSEQ multiplex PCR. The sample holds about 180,000 clones, about 53% seen once. Treatment: oral pan-JAK inhibitor, 5-10 mg twice daily. This clone came up a few times. Germline-derived CDR1 and CDR2 are MNHEY and SVGAGI. The CDR3 runs to 14 residues. The V gene end was trimmed by 2 bases and the J gene end by 1 base; junction bases not matched to a gene: 0. This TCR derives from a human donor with alopecia areata. This specimen was CD8+ T cells sorted from blood, taken at week 24, from a patient treated with tofacitinib. The chain employs TRBV6-5 and TRBJ2-3, with TRBD1 matching over 7 bases. The CDR3 sequence is CASSYGQGTDTQYF. In DNA form, the CDR3 reads TGTGCCAGCAGTTACGGACAGGGCACAGATACGCAGTATTTT.